What follows describes a single T cell receptor beta chain. Specified time point: newly diagnosed GD, antithyroid drugs for less than 3 months. Scientists built the TCR library using RNA that was extracted from PBMCs. Arm-PCR of CDR3 regions and iRepertoire HTBI primers were used to build TCR beta libraries. One entry per CDR3 protein, called by TCRdb with MiXCR from the multiplex PCR reads. The sample includes 360,000 or so distinct CDR3 sequences, roughly 10% seen only once; the top ten take 18%. This entry belongs to a study of regulatory T cells in long-lasting Graves disease. Study in general: Graves' patients (newly diagnosed) had been on antithyroid drugs under 3 months.

The sample was also reused in another study, on T cells in Graves' hyperthyroidism and ophthalmopathy. That publication notes: Also found in blood were most expanded thyroid clonotypes above 0.001.

The sequence came from a woman younger than 35 with Graves disease. Sample: peripheral blood mononuclear cells (PBMCs), taken at new diagnosis, from a patient treated with antithyroid drugs.

CDR3 DNA sequence: TGCAGCGTTGCTTGGAGCAGGGCGGATTATAATTCACCCCTCCACTTT. Protein: CSVAWSRADYNSPLHF. This chain links TRBV29-1 with TRBJ1-6; D is possibly TRBD1 (5 bases). Trimming removed 4 bases at V and 4 bases at J, with 17 bases between. This CDR3 has 16 residues. Germline V gene data show CDR1 as SQVTM and CDR2 as ANQGSEA. The full variable domain, its missing parts supplied by reference TRBV29-1 and TRBJ1-6, is SAVISQKPSRDICQRGTSLTIQCQVDSQVTMMFWYRQQPGQSLTLIATANQGSEATYESGFVIDKFPISRPNLTFSTLTVSNMSPEDSSIYLCSVAWSRADYNSPLHFGNGTRLTVT.